This TCR beta chain was sequenced during a study of blood T cell repertoires in COVID-19. About the study: The United States, Italy and Spain supplied acute and convalescent COVID-19 samples. Nucleic acid was either cDNA or gDNA, and it came from T cells, B-cell-depleted T cells, or PBMCs.

Enrollees, roughly 18 to 90 years old, lived in 20 to 25 US areas. Which cohort a participant joined came from the clinical history participants gave. Germline lookup yields CDR1 MNHEY and CDR2 SMNVEV (reference sequence). The V and J ends lost 1 base and 3 bases respectively, with 6 bases between them. The CDR3 spans 13 residues. Produced via immunoSEQ multiplex PCR; TCRdb's table is partial and in-frame only. The sample holds some 300,000 clones, 90% seen once. The receptor was derived from a woman aged 18 to 35 with acute COVID-19. V usage is TRBV27 and J usage is TRBJ1-1; D might be TRBD1 (5 bases). Sequencing was done on a sample of PBMCs or T cells enriched from blood (not recorded which). The CDR3 nucleotides read TGTGCCAGCAGTTTATGGGGGGACACTGAAGCTTTCTTT. Translated: CASSLWGDTEAFF.